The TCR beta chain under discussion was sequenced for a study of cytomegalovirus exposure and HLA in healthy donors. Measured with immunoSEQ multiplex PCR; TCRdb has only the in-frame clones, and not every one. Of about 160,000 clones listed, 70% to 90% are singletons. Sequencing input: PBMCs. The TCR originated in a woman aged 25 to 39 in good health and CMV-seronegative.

The DNA for the CDR3 is TGCAGCGTTGAAGCCCCACGGAGGCTGACTGAAGCTTTCTTT. Protein product: CSVEAPRRLTEAFF. The V call is TRBV29-1, the J call TRBJ1-1; D not resolved. CDR3 length: 14 residues. Germline loops: CDR1 SQVTM, CDR2 ANQGSEA. Trimming removed 1 base at V and 5 bases at J, with 14 bases between. Full variable domain (outside the CDR3, taken from reference TRBV29-1 and TRBJ1-1): SAVISQKPSRDICQRGTSLTIQCQVDSQVTMMFWYRQQPGQSLTLIATANQGSEATYESGFVIDKFPISRPNLTFSTLTVSNMSPEDSSIYLCSVEAPRRLTEAFFGQGTRLTVV.